Below are 20 T cell receptor beta chains sequenced from a single sample in a study of blood T cell repertoires in COVID-19. Libraries were prepared by immunoSEQ multiplex PCR; TCRdb keeps only in-frame clonotypes and omits some of them. The sample has about 220,000 clones; 70% to 90% are singletons. The specimen sequenced was peripheral blood. The receptors shown here come from a woman aged 70 to 79 with COVID-19, enrolled during active disease.

J is TRBJ1-2 and V is TRBV11-1; D is possibly TRBD1 (5 bases). The CDR3 has 16 residues. The V end lost 4 bases, the J end lost 0 bases, and 15 bases lay between the germline ends. CDR1 is SGHAT and CDR2 is FQDESV in the germline V gene (reference sequence). CDR3 sequence: CASSSVVGGANYGYTF. The CDR3 DNA is TGTGCCAGCAGCTCGGTGGTGGGGGGAGCTAACTATGGCTACACCTTC.

The chain carries TRBV27 and TRBJ2-7; 7 nucleotides line up with TRBD1. Losses at the gene ends were 1 base for V and 2 bases for J; bases not matched to a gene: 14. Germline V gives CDR1 MNHEY, CDR2 SMNVEV (reference sequence). The CDR3 is made up of 18 amino acids. CDR3 coding DNA: TGTGCCAGCAGTTTATTCATTGCCCCCGGGACAGTAGCCTACGAGCAGTACTTC. The encoded protein is CASSLFIAPGTVAYEQYF.

This clone has a single count. The chain uses TRBV28 and TRBJ1-1; D ambiguous. The CDR3 spans 13 residues. Germline assignment: CDR1 MDHEN and CDR2 SYDVKM. The V and J ends lost 6 bases and 0 bases respectively, with 8 bases between them. The CDR3 protein is CASRRPMNTEAFF. The CDR3 DNA reads as TGTGCCAGCAGGCGGCCGATGAACACTGAAGCTTTCTTT.

The chain combines TRBV19 with TRBJ2-2; weak D call: TRBD1 (6 bases). Germline V gene sequence: CDR1 LNHDA, CDR2 SQIVND (reference sequence). Between the trimmed V and J ends, which lost 3 bases and 5 bases, there was a span of 16 bases. CDR3 length: 16 residues. Here the CDR3 reads CASSMSRTGMTGELFF. CDR3 coding DNA: TGTGCCAGTAGTATGTCCCGAACAGGGATGACCGGGGAGCTGTTTTTT.

The V and J genes are TRBV7-2 and TRBJ2-1; D uncertain. CDR3 size: 14 residues. Trimming took off 5 bases at V and 0 bases at J, with 8 bases between the two ends. CDR1 and CDR2 (germline): SGHTA, FQGNSA. CDR3: CASSMSDSYNEQFF. CDR3 DNA: TGTGCCAGCAGCATGAGCGACTCCTACAATGAGCAGTTCTTC.

This chain joins TRBV6-5 and TRBJ1-1, with 8 bases lining up with TRBD1. V gave up 4 bases and J gave up 1 base; unmatched junction bases: 5. The CDR3 has 15 residues. Germline V gives CDR1 MNHEY, CDR2 SVGAGI. The CDR3 bases are TGTGCCAGCAGTTTCAGGGGGCCCCCGAACACTGAAGCTTTCTTT. Translated, it gives CASSFRGPPNTEAFF.

The chain carries TRBV7-2 and TRBJ2-5, with 7 bases lining up with TRBD2. Germline trimming cut 2 bases from V and 5 bases from J; bases unmatched to any gene: 8. CDR1 is SGHTA and CDR2 is FQGNSA in the germline V gene. CDR3 length: 15 amino acids. DNA of the CDR3: TGTGCCAGCAGCTTATTGTGGGAGGGCCGGGAGACCCAGTACTTC. It encodes CASSLLWEGRETQYF.

The chain couples TRBV6-4 to TRBJ1-3, with a weak D call TRBD1 (5 bases). The V and J ends lost 7 bases and 4 bases respectively, with 11 bases between them. This CDR3 is 13 amino acids long. Germline V CDR1 and CDR2: MRHNA, SNTAGT. CDR3 bases: TGTGCCAGCAACGACAGAGGCGGAAACACCATATATTTT. It encodes CASNDRGGNTIYF.

The V and J genes are TRBV20-1 and TRBJ2-5; perhaps TRBD2 as D (5 bases). V gave up 6 bases and J gave up 4 bases, with 9 bases separating them. The CDR3 consists of 11 residues. Germline values: CDR1 DFQATT, CDR2 SNEGSKA (reference sequence). In DNA form, the CDR3 reads TGCAGTGCCCTAGAGGGAGAGACCCAGTACTTC. Translated, it gives CSALEGETQYF.

This chain links TRBV30 with TRBJ1-6, with 12 bases that match TRBD1. V was clipped by 3 bases and J by 11 bases; unmatched bases: 11. There are 16 residues in the CDR3. Germline V gene lookup returns CDR1 GTSNPN and CDR2 SVGIG (reference sequence). The CDR3: CAWRASGTGGDPPLHF. Written as DNA, the CDR3 is TGTGCCTGGAGGGCCTCCGGGACAGGGGGCGACCCACCCCTCCACTTT.

This clone was detected only a few times. The chain employs TRBV4-3 and TRBJ1-2; D is possibly TRBD1 (6 bases). The CDR3 length is 15 residues. V lost 0 bases to trimming and J lost 5 bases, with 13 bases between them. Per germline, CDR1 LGHNA and CDR2 YSLEER. The CDR3 sequence is CASSQDLDSGYGYTF. The CDR3 DNA is TGCGCCAGCAGCCAAGATCTGGACAGCGGATATGGCTACACCTTC.

Note on this clone: Other nucleotide sequences in the sample specify the same CDR3. The chain combines TRBV5-1 with TRBJ2-3; 11 nucleotides align to TRBD2. This CDR3 region has 18 residues. CDR1 and CDR2 from the germline V gene are SGHRS and YFSETQ. The J segment lost 1 base and the V segment lost 0 bases, leaving 7 bases of the junction unmatched. The CDR3 DNA reads as TGCGCCAGCAGCTTGGTTGTAGCGGGGGGGCCAGGCACAGATACGCAGTATTTT. It encodes CASSLVVAGGPGTDTQYF.

A few counts support this clone. The chain carries TRBV19 and TRBJ1-1; 7 nucleotides agree with TRBD1. V lost 4 bases and J lost 8; bases outside the gene matches: 4. The CDR3 spans 12 residues. In germline, CDR1 is LNHDA, CDR2 SQIVND (reference sequence). CDR3 loop: CASSTGTAEAFF. CDR3 bases: TGTGCCAGTAGTACCGGGACAGCCGAAGCTTTCTTT. The variable domain in full, completed from reference TRBV19 and TRBJ1-1, reads DGGITQSPKYLFRKEGQNVTLSCEQNLNHDAMYWYRQDPGQGLRLIYYSQIVNDFQKGDIAEGYSVSREKKESFPLTVTSAQKNPTAFYLCASSTGTAEAFFGQGTRLTVV.

The rearrangement uses TRBV23-1 and TRBJ2-7, with D possibly TRBD1 on 6 matching bases. TRBV23-1 is identified as an open reading frame with a role that is uncertain. The V end was cut by 2 bases, the J end by 3 bases, with 11 bases between. CDR3 size: 14 residues. CDR3: CASSQTLRGYEQYF. CDR3 DNA sequence: TGCGCCAGCAGTCAAACCCTCAGGGGCTACGAGCAGTACTTC.

This chain links TRBV6-6 with TRBJ1-2; D gene ambiguous. Per the germline V gene, CDR1 is MNHNY and CDR2 is SVGAGI (reference sequence). V lost 4 bases to trimming and J lost 4 bases, with 19 bases between them. This CDR3 is built from 16 residues. The CDR3 protein is CASSSIARPLGYGYTF. CDR3 nucleotide sequence: TGTGCCAGCAGTTCGATCGCGAGGCCCCTTGGCTATGGCTACACCTTC.

V and J are TRBV7-8 and TRBJ2-5; D possibly corresponds to TRBD2 (5 bases). V lost 5 bases and J lost 5, with 18 bases in between. This CDR3 comprises 15 residues. The V gene's germline CDR1 is SGHVS and CDR2 FQNEAQ. Here the CDR3 DNA reads TGTGCCAGCAGCCGAGGACTTGATACCATTGAGACCCAGTACTTC. This gives the protein CASSRGLDTIETQYF.

The chain uses TRBV7-3 and TRBJ2-1, with 9 positions matching TRBD2. J gave up 4 bases and V 0 bases, and 7 bases lay outside the gene matches. Germline V lookup: CDR1 SGHTA, CDR2 FQGTGA. The CDR3 covers 17 residues. The CDR3: CASSLTSQRGAYNEQFF. The CDR3 nucleotides read TGTGCCAGCAGCTTAACGTCCCAGCGGGGGGCTTACAATGAGCAGTTCTTC.

This chain connects TRBV6-6 to TRBJ1-2; 9 positions match TRBD1. Germline CDR1 and CDR2: MNHNY and SVGAGI (reference sequence). This CDR3 spans 16 amino acids. The V and J ends lost 2 bases and 4 bases, in that order; junction bases with no gene match: 8. CDR3 in DNA: TGTGCCAGCAGTTACCAATTCGGACAGGGGAGCTATGGCTACACCTTC. Translation gives CASSYQFGQGSYGYTF.

J is TRBJ2-1 and V is TRBV27; TRBD1 aligns across 10 bases. Germline loops: CDR1 MNHEY, CDR2 SMNVEV (reference sequence). The CDR3 loop spans 16 amino acids. With V trimmed by 6 bases and J by 1 base, 6 bases remained unmatched. CDR3: CASSTRTGGSYNEQFF. The CDR3 DNA is TGTGCCAGCAGCACCCGGACAGGGGGTTCCTACAATGAGCAGTTCTTC.

The CDR3 DNA reads as TGTGCCAGCAGCACGACCCCCAGGGGGCTAACTAATGAAAAACTGTTTTTT. Translating gives CASSTTPRGLTNEKLFF. The V gene is TRBV5-4, the J gene TRBJ1-4, with 8 positions matching TRBD1. Germline V gene lookup returns CDR1 SGHNT and CDR2 YYREEE (reference sequence). This CDR3 has 17 residues. Trimming cost V 4 bases and J 1 base; bases outside gene matches: 9.